The text below deals with one T cell receptor (beta chain). This clone was observed a single time. No antigen is known for it. Nothing much larger sits one base from this clone, and base qualities are not available. TCRbeta CDR3 regions were amplified from genomic DNA using the immunoSEQ Assay, a bias-controlled multiplex PCR. The authors processed their data as follows. Nucleated cell counts per sample were estimated from amplification of reference gene primers within the assay. To quantify the absolute abundance of each unique TCRbeta CDR3 rearrangement, sequence reads were collapsed and filtered. Productive Simpson clonality was computed per sample as the square root of Simpson's diversity index over productive rearrangements. Sourced from immuneACCESS, this table was stored by TCRdb with only in-frame sequences that have V and J called. A share of the clones is absent; for the studies checked, an unresolved V gene accounts for under half, and the remainder has no known explanation. From that table come the V and J calls and clone size; the DNA was used to work out D and trimming. This sample comprises about 170,000 clones, almost 85% of them detected only once. The ten largest clones take up 2.5% to 3% of the sample.

From a lookup of the germline V gene, CDR1 and CDR2 are ENHRY and SYGVKD. The CDR3, cysteine through phenylalanine, is 13 amino acids long. The only DNA kept is the CDR3, 39 bases in frame from the first base. V is trimmed back by 8 bases and J by 3 bases, and the junction contains 5 bases that no gene match accounts for. In Seattle, one collaborating source enrolled patients while the infection was active and tracked those patients longitudinally over the course of disease. The collaborating institutions used their own protocols to collect whole blood in K2EDTA tubes. Collaborator samples were shipped for TCRbeta analysis as frozen whole blood, isolated PBMCs, or DNA extracted from either sample type. This specimen belongs to a study of blood T cell repertoires in COVID-19 (dated by TCRdb to 2019 to 2021). Concerning the study at large: The collaborator samples originated in the United States, Italy and Spain and spanned the acute and convalescent phases of COVID-19. The sample metadata nearly always contained a de-identified subject ID, COVID-19 status, age in years and sex. The repertoires were made available in a free public database intended to serve as a resource for research on the immune response to SARS-CoV-2. Deeply sampled blood TCRbeta repertoires from subjects exposed to, actively infected with, or recovered from COVID-19 were included in the dataset. HLA class I and class II types, where available, came from metadata supplied by the sample provider rather than from assay-based typing. Samples came from the ongoing ImmuneRACE study (first 160 participants) plus 1,254 subjects from 6 global collaborators. The prospective study material was composed of cDNA or gDNA derived from T cells, B-cell-depleted T cells, or PBMCs.

Overall study results and their limits: The amount of clinical and demographic metadata varied by source and participant and was provided uncurated.

The origin of this receptor is a woman older than 75 with COVID-19, enrolled during active disease. The rearrangement combines TRBV10-3 with TRBJ2-5; a stretch of 8 junction bases matches TRBD2. The source material was peripheral blood. The CDR3 region reads CAIGDSGKETQYF. At the DNA level, the sequence is TGTGCCATCGGGGATAGCGGGAAAGAGACCCAGTACTTC.